This paragraph reports one T cell receptor (beta chain). This CDR3 region has 15 residues. V dropped 1 base and J dropped 5 bases, with 14 bases sitting between them. Germline V gene lookup returns CDR1 SGHVS and CDR2 FQNEAQ. Participants were aged 18 to 89 years from roughly 25 US areas. Resolution of symptoms, clearance, or two negative PCRs was present in recovered Cohort 3 donors. The source of the sample is a study of blood T cell repertoires in COVID-19. Per the authors' pipeline: Estimates of nucleated cell counts were drawn from the amplification of reference gene primers. Using immunoSEQ multiplex PCR, the repertoire was profiled, and TCRdb retains in-frame clones only, with some absent. The V and J calls and clone size come from that table; D and trimming were worked out from the DNA. Seen here are 250,000 to 300,000 clones, about 89% observed once, and the top ten hold 8.8%.

This clonotype was sampled from a man aged 40-50 years who had recovered from COVID-19. V is TRBV7-8 and J is TRBJ1-1; D ambiguous. Sequences were obtained from PBMCs or T cells enriched from blood (not recorded which). The CDR3 nucleotides are TGTGCCAGCAGCTTAGAAGGAGGGCTAGGGACTGAAGCTTTCTTT. Its translation is CASSLEGGLGTEAFF.